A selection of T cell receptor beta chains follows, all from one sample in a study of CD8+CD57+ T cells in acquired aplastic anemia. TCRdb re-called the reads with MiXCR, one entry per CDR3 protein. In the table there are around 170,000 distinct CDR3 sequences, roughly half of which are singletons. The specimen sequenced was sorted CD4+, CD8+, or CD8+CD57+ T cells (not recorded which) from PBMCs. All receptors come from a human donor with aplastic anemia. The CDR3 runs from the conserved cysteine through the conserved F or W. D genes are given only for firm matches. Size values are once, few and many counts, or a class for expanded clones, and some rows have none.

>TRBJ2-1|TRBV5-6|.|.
CASSLASRRGAYNEQFF
TGTGCCAGCAGCTTGGCCTCTCGGAGGGGGGCCTACAATGAGCAGTTCTTC
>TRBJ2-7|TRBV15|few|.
CAASSERRGYEQYF
TGTGCCGCCAGCAGTGAGCGGCGTGGGTACGAGCAGTACTTC
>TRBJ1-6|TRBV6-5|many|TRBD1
CASSYDRGGSPLHF
TGTGCCAGCAGTTATGACAGGGGTGGTTCACCCCTCCACTTT
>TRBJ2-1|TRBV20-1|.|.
CSARPGGGGGYNEQFF
TGCAGTGCTAGACCGGGGGGCGGAGGGGGCTACAATGAGCAGTTCTTC
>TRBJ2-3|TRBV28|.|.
CASTSGVSSTDTQYF
TGTGCCAGCACATCCGGGGTGTCTAGCACAGATACGCAGTATTTT
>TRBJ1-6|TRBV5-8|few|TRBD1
CASSRQGGNSPLHF
TGTGCCAGCAGTCGACAGGGTGGGAATTCACCCCTCCACTTT
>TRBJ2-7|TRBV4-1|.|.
CASSHRESYEQYF
TGCGCCAGCAGCCACAGGGAGTCCTACGAGCAGTACTTC
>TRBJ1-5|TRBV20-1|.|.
CSARSKGDWSNQPQHF
TGCAGTGCTAGATCCAAGGGGGATTGGAGCAATCAGCCCCAGCATTTT
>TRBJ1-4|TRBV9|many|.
CASSVQGGIDEKLFF
TGTGCCAGCAGCGTCCAGGGAGGAATCGATGAAAAACTGTTTTTT
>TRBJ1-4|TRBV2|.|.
CASRSTVINERLFF
TGTGCCAGCAGGAGCACAGTTATTAATGAAAGACTGTTTTTT
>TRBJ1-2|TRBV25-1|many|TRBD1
CASSAGQGIYGYTF
TGTGCCAGCAGTGCGGGACAGGGAATCTATGGCTACACCTTC
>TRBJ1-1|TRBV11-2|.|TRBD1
CASSASTGDEAFF
TGTGCCAGCAGCGCATCCACAGGGGATGAAGCTTTCTTT
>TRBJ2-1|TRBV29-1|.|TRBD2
CSVGGLAMNEQFF
TGCAGCGTTGGGGGACTAGCAATGAATGAGCAGTTCTTC
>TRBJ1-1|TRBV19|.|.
CASRLGGANTEAFF
TGTGCCAGTAGGCTGGGGGGGGCGAACACTGAAGCTTTCTTT
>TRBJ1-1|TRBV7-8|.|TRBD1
CASSSGQGAYTEAFF
TGTGCCAGCAGCTCCGGACAGGGGGCGTACACTGAAGCTTTCTTT
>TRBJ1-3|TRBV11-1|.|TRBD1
CASSPADRVSGNTIYF
TGTGCCAGCAGCCCCGCAGACAGGGTTTCGGGAAACACCATATATTTT
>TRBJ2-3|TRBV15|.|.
CATSRDPDGNTDTQYF
TGTGCCACCAGCAGAGATCCGGACGGAAACACAGATACGCAGTATTTT
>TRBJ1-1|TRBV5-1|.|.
CASSLEAGLRTEALF
TGCGCCAGCAGCTTGGAAGCAGGGTTGAGAACTGAAGCTCTCTTT
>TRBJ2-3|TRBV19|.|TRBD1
CASTGTGYDTQYF
TGTGCCAGTACCGGGACAGGGTATGATACGCAGTATTTT
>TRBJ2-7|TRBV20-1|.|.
CSARGDMGEQYF
TGCAGTGCTAGGGGGGATATGGGCGAGCAGTACTTC
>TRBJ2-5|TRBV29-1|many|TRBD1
CSVVQGAGSQYF
TGCAGCGTTGTTCAGGGGGCGGGGTCCCAGTACTTC
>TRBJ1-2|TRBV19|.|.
CASRERGYTF
TGTGCCAGTAGGGAGAGGGGCTACACCTTC
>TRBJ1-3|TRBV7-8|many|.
CASSTSRGSGNTIYF
TGTGCCAGCAGCACCTCACGCGGATCCGGAAACACCATATATTTT
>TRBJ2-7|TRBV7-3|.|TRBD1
CASSPDRGQYF
TGTGCCAGCAGCCCGGACAGGGGGCAGTACTTC
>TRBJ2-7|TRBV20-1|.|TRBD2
CSVRLAGDAEQYF
TGCAGTGTTAGACTAGCGGGGGATGCGGAGCAGTACTTC
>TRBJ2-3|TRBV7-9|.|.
CASSLAGNQGTQYF
TGTGCCAGCAGCTTAGCAGGCAACCAAGGTACGCAGTATTTT
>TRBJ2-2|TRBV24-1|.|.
CATTGSSTGELFF
TGTGCCACCACAGGGTCGTCTACCGGGGAGCTGTTTTTT
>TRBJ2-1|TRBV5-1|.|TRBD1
CASSSTGGGLNEQFF
TGCGCCAGCAGCTCGACAGGGGGCGGGCTCAATGAGCAGTTCTTC
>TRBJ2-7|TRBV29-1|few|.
CSVGEDSYEQYF
TGCAGCGTTGGAGAGGACTCCTACGAGCAGTACTTC
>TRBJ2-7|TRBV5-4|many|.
CASSKGPEQYF
TGTGCCAGCAGCAAAGGGCCTGAGCAGTACTTC
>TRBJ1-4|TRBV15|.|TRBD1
CATSPQGQGVRKLFF
TGTGCCACCAGCCCCCAGGGACAGGGAGTGAGGAAACTGTTTTTT
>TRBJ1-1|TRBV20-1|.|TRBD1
CSARGDRATEAFF
TGCAGTGCTAGGGGGGACAGGGCTACTGAAGCTTTCTTC
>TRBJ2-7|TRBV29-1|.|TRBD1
CSVEPPGTGSGEQYF
TGCAGCGTTGAACCACCCGGGACAGGGAGCGGCGAGCAGTACTTC
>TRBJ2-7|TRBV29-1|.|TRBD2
CSVDLRGDSYEQYF
TGCAGCGTTGATCTCCGGGGGGACTCCTACGAGCAGTACTTC
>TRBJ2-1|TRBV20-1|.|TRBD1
CSPIVGAGGNEQFF
TGCAGTCCTATAGTGGGGGCAGGGGGCAATGAGCAGTTCTTC
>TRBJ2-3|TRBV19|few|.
CASRTVATDTQYF
TGTGCCAGTAGGACAGTCGCCACAGATACGCAGTATTTT
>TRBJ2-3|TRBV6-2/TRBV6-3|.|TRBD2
CASSYPIKLAASTDTQYF
TGTGCCAGCAGCTACCCAATAAAACTAGCGGCGAGCACAGATACGCAGTATTTT